This is a list of T cell receptor beta chains from one sample in a study of naive and memory T cell subsets. TCRdb reanalysed the UMI-ligation and nested PCR reads using MiXCR and keeps one entry per CDR3 protein. The table has about 140,000 distinct CDR3 sequences, approximately 18% seen once; the top ten hold 0.6% to 0.8%. The source material was naive CD8+ T cells from blood. The source is a human donor in good health. Each CDR3 is given with its conserved first and last residue. A D gene is named only where the DNA matches it firmly. Size is stated for part of the rows, as once, few or many counts, or as a class when the clone is expanded.

CDR3 length	V gene	clone size	D gene	J gene	CDR3 protein	CDR3 DNA
14	TRBV7-2	few	.	TRBJ2-7	CASSFTGALNEQYF	TGTGCCAGCAGCTTCACGGGAGCTCTCAACGAGCAGTACTTC
15	TRBV6-5	few	.	TRBJ2-1	CASSYSQEPPNEQFF	TGTGCCAGCAGTTACAGCCAGGAGCCCCCCAATGAGCAGTTCTTC
15	TRBV5-6	many	.	TRBJ2-2	CASSLGPYNTGELFF	TGTGCCAGCAGCTTGGGACCCTATAACACCGGGGAGCTGTTTTTT
14	TRBV27	few	TRBD1	TRBJ2-7	CASTSGTVAYEQYF	TGTGCCAGCACTAGTGGGACAGTAGCCTACGAGCAGTACTTC
12	TRBV6-1	.	.	TRBJ2-3	CASSEGTDTQYF	TGTGCCAGCAGTGAAGGGACAGATACGCAGTATTTT
15	TRBV27	many	TRBD2	TRBJ2-7	CASSPLAGGSYEQYF	TGTGCCAGCAGCCCTCTAGCGGGAGGCTCCTACGAGCAGTACTTC
13	TRBV20-1	few	.	TRBJ2-2	CSASPGGSGELFF	TGCAGTGCCTCCCCCGGGGGTTCCGGGGAGCTGTTTTTT
18	TRBV4-3	few	.	TRBJ1-5	CASSLMPWEGAASRPQHF	TGCGCCAGCAGCCTAATGCCCTGGGAGGGAGCAGCCTCAAGGCCCCAGCATTTT
13	TRBV27	few	TRBD1	TRBJ1-1	CASRAGQGAEAFF	TGTGCCAGCAGGGCCGGACAGGGGGCTGAAGCTTTCTTT
16	TRBV29-1	.	TRBD2	TRBJ2-2	CSVGGGLAGNTGELFF	TGTAGCGTTGGAGGGGGACTAGCGGGAAACACCGGGGAGCTGTTTTTT
16	TRBV18	.	.	TRBJ2-2	CASSLRQGGETGELFF	TGTGCCAGCTCACTAAGACAGGGAGGAGAAACCGGGGAGCTGTTTTTT
12	TRBV28	.	.	TRBJ1-2	CASSLDLYGYTF	TGTGCCAGCAGTTTAGATCTCTATGGCTACACCTTC
14	TRBV7-2	few	.	TRBJ2-1	CASSLVGLYNEQFF	TGTGCCAGCAGCTTAGTCGGATTATACAATGAGCAGTTCTTC
16	TRBV28	.	TRBD2	TRBJ2-3	CASRMTSGRMADTQYF	TGTGCCAGCAGGATGACTAGCGGGAGGATGGCAGATACGCAGTATTTT
16	TRBV15	.	.	TRBJ2-1	CATSRDMGVTYNEQFF	TGTGCCACCAGCAGAGATATGGGGGTCACCTACAATGAGCAGTTCTTC
14	TRBV2	.	.	TRBJ2-1	CASSEFGVANEQFF	TGTGCCAGCAGTGAGTTTGGGGTGGCCAATGAGCAGTTCTTC
14	TRBV27	.	.	TRBJ1-1	CASSAQGLDTEAFF	TGTGCCAGCAGTGCCCAGGGACTCGACACTGAAGCTTTCTTT
10	TRBV20-1	.	.	TRBJ1-1	CSAPIVEAFF	TGCAGTGCTCCGATCGTTGAAGCTTTCTTT
15	TRBV4-1	.	TRBD1	TRBJ2-7	CASSPLEDRAYEQYF	TGCGCCAGCAGCCCGCTGGAAGACAGGGCCTACGAGCAGTACTTC
17	TRBV2	.	TRBD1	TRBJ2-6	CASSYGTGDSGANVLTF	TGTGCCAGCAGCTACGGGACAGGGGACTCTGGGGCCAACGTCCTGACTTTC
15	TRBV12-3/TRBV12-4	.	.	TRBJ1-1	CASSFKGFVNTEAFF	TGTGCCAGCAGTTTTAAGGGATTTGTAAACACTGAAGCTTTCTTT
16	TRBV7-9	few	TRBD1	TRBJ2-3	CASSRQGVSSTDTQYF	TGTGCCAGCAGCAGACAGGGGGTTTCTTCCACAGATACGCAGTATTTT
14	TRBV11-2	few	.	TRBJ2-7	CASSPGVGSYEQYF	TGTGCCAGCAGCCCTGGGGTGGGATCCTACGAGCAGTACTTC
15	TRBV2	few	.	TRBJ2-7	CASSGTGWVLYEQYF	TGTGCCAGCAGTGGCACTGGTTGGGTACTCTACGAGCAGTACTTC
13	TRBV25-1	.	TRBD1	TRBJ1-6	CASSEQGAAPLHF	TGTGCCAGCAGCGAACAGGGGGCTGCGCCCCTCCACTTT
17	TRBV15	few	TRBD2	TRBJ2-1	CATSGGLAGSSYNEQFF	TGTGCCACCAGCGGGGGACTAGCGGGGAGCTCCTACAATGAGCAGTTCTTC
14	TRBV28	.	TRBD1	TRBJ1-5	CASSWDSRYQPQHF	TGTGCCAGCAGTTGGGACAGTAGGTATCAGCCCCAGCATTTT
15	TRBV6-5	.	TRBD1	TRBJ1-3	CASSLEGARGNTIYF	TGTGCCAGCAGTCTCGAGGGGGCTCGAGGAAACACCATATATTTT
19	TRBV12-5	few	TRBD2	TRBJ2-5	CASGLVFSGLAGGEETQYF	TGTGCTAGTGGTTTGGTATTCTCCGGACTAGCGGGAGGAGAGGAGACCCAGTACTTC
13	TRBV6-4	many	.	TRBJ1-1	CASAQGVGTEAFF	TGTGCCAGCGCACAGGGTGTAGGCACTGAAGCTTTCTTT
16	TRBV27	few	TRBD2	TRBJ2-3	CASSTLLAEGTDTQYF	TGTGCCAGCAGCACTCTTCTAGCGGAGGGCACAGATACGCAGTATTTT
17	TRBV5-4	few	TRBD1	TRBJ2-7	CASSFGTGGIPDYEQYF	TGTGCCAGCAGCTTCGGGACAGGGGGCATTCCTGACTACGAGCAGTACTTC
16	TRBV4-2	.	.	TRBJ1-5	CASSPTGTTSNQPQHF	TGTGCCAGCAGCCCCACCGGGACAACTAGCAATCAGCCCCAGCATTTT
13	TRBV5-1	.	.	TRBJ2-1	CASSPEVYNEQFF	TGCGCCAGCAGCCCGGAGGTGTACAATGAGCAGTTCTTC
16	TRBV7-9	.	TRBD1	TRBJ1-5	CASSQLRDRGRQPQHF	TGTGCCAGCAGTCAGCTCCGGGACAGGGGGAGACAGCCCCAGCATTTT